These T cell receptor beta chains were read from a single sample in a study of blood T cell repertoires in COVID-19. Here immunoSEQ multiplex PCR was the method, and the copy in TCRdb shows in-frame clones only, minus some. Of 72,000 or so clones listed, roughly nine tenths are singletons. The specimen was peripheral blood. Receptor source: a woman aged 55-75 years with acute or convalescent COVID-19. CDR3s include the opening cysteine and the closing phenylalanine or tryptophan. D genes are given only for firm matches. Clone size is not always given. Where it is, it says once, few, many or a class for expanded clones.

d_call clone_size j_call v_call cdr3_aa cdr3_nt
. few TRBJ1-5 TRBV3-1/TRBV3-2 CASSQRRTGNQPQHF TGTGCCAGCAGCCAACGTAGGACAGGCAATCAGCCCCAGCATTTT
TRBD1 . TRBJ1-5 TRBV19 CASSVTGGGDQPQHF TGTGCCAGTAGTGTCACAGGGGGCGGGGATCAGCCCCAGCATTTT
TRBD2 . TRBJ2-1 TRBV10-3 CAITTGTSRLDEQFF TGTGCCATCACCACCGGGACTAGCAGGCTCGATGAGCAGTTCTTC
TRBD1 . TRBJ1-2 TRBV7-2 CASSAPTGDYGYTF TGTGCCAGCAGCGCCCCGACAGGGGACTATGGCTACACCTTC
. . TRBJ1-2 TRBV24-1 CATSDPVTGGGYTF TGTGCCACCAGTGATCCGGTTACGGGAGGTGGCTACACCTTC
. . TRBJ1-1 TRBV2 CASRSLGRNTEAFF TGTGCCAGCAGATCTTTGGGCAGGAACACTGAAGCTTTCTTT
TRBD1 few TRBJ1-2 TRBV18 CASSPRQGNYGYTF TGTGCCAGCTCACCCCGACAGGGGAACTATGGCTACACCTTC
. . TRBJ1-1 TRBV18 CASSPGRDEAFF TGTGCCAGCTCCCCTGGACGGGATGAAGCTTTCTTT
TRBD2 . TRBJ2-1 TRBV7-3 CASSFSAGSSAGEQFF TGTGCCAGCAGCTTTTCAGCGGGGTCCTCGGCGGGTGAGCAGTTCTTC
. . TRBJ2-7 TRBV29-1 CSVDLRGEQYF TGCAGCGTTGACTTGCGGGGCGAGCAGTACTTC
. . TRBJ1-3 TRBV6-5 CASSPLSGAGNTIYF TGTGCCAGCAGTCCCCTTAGCGGTGCTGGAAACACCATATATTTT
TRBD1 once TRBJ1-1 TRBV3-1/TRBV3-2 CASSRPGQGNTEAFF TGTGCCAGCAGCCGGCCGGGACAGGGGAACACTGAAGCTTTCTTT
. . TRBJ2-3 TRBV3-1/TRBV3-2 CASSATRGRDSTDTQYF TGTGCCAGCAGCGCGACGAGGGGGAGGGACAGCACAGATACGCAGTATTTT
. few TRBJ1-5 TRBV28 CASTQGSLAQHF TGTGCCAGCACTCAGGGAAGCTTGGCCCAGCATTTT
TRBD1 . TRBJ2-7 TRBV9 CASSVGDRASYEQYF TGTGCCAGCAGCGTAGGGGACAGGGCCTCCTACGAGCAGTACTTC
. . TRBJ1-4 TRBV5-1 CASSLEPGQSTNEKLFF TGCGCCAGCAGCTTGGAACCAGGCCAATCAACTAATGAAAAACTGTTTTTT
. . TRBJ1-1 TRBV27 CATLRGTEAFF TGTGCCACCCTCAGGGGCACTGAAGCTTTCTTT
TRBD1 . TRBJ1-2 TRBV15 CATSRDRVTGVGYTF TGTGCCACCAGCAGAGATCGGGTGACAGGGGTAGGCTACACCTTC
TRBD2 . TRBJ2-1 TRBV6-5 CASSYGRGLRGHEQFF TGTGCCAGCAGTTACGGTCGGGGACTACGGGGTCATGAGCAGTTCTTC
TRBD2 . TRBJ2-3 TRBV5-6 CASSELAGGPGRTDTQYF TGTGCCAGCAGCGAGTTAGCGGGGGGGCCGGGAAGGACAGATACGCAGTATTTT
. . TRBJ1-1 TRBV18 CASSPTLNTEAFF TGTGCCAGCTCACCGACATTGAACACTGAAGCTTTCTTT
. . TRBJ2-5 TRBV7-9 CASSLGTVQETQYF TGTGCCAGCAGCTTAGGGACAGTTCAAGAGACCCAGTACTTC
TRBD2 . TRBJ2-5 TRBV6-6 CASSHSGDQVTQYF TGTGCCAGCAGTCACAGCGGGGATCAAGTGACCCAGTACTTC
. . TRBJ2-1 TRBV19 CASMGPYNEQFF TGTGCCAGTATGGGGCCTTACAATGAGCAGTTCTTC
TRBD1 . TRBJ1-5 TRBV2 CASSGDRAGGQPQHF TGTGCCAGCAGTGGCGACAGGGCTGGAGGTCAGCCCCAGCATTTT
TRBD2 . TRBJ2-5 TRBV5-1 CASSLGTSEETQYF TGCGCCAGCAGCTTGGGGACTAGCGAAGAGACCCAGTACTTC
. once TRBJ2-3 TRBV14 CASSSLSGLRTDTQYF TGTGCCAGCAGCTCTCTCAGCGGGCTCCGCACAGATACGCAGTATTTT
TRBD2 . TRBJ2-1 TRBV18 CASSPLAGVTSSYNEQFF TGTGCCAGCTCACCACTAGCGGGGGTTACTAGCTCCTACAATGAGCAGTTCTTC
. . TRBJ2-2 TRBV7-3 CASSLLGVDGELFF TGTGCCAGCAGCTTATTAGGGGTTGACGGGGAGCTGTTTTTT
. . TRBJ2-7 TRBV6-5 CASSFWGVPLSYEQYF TGTGCCAGCAGTTTCTGGGGGGTTCCCCTCTCCTACGAGCAGTACTTC
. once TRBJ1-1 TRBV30 CAWSKRRLNTEAFF TGTGCCTGGAGTAAACGGCGGCTCAACACTGAAGCTTTCTTT
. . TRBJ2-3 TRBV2 CASSSRLDTDTQYF TGTGCCAGCAGCTCGAGACTAGACACAGATACGCAGTATTTT
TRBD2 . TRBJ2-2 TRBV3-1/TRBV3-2 CASSQDLAGGLTGELFF TGTGCCAGCAGCCAAGATCTAGCGGGGGGTTTGACCGGGGAGCTGTTTTTT
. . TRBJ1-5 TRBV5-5 CASSLIPNQPQHF TGTGCCAGCAGCTTAATCCCGAATCAGCCCCAGCATTTT
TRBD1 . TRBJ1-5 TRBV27 CASSLRQGRQPQHF TGTGCCAGCAGTTTAAGACAGGGTAGGCAGCCCCAGCATTTT
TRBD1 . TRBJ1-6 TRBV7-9 CASSLIMTGNNSPLHF TGTGCCAGCAGCTTAATAATGACAGGGAATAATTCACCCCTCCACTTT